The clone carrying this T cell receptor (beta chain) was seen once. The entry originates in a study of shared T cell receptors in the human thymus. Clones were read by immunoSEQ multiplex PCR, and TCRdb kept only the in-frame ones, dropping some. The table has hundreds of thousands of clones, 95% seen once. V lost 5 bases to trimming and J lost 2 bases; unmatched junction nucleotides: 18. Looked up from germline, CDR1 is SGHRS and CDR2 is YFSETQ. The CDR3 totals 19 residues. This TCR came from a human donor. The specimen was thymocytes. The chain is built from TRBV5-1 and TRBJ2-5; 10 bases fit TRBD2. CDR3 bases: TGCGCCAGCAGTTGTGACCTTACTAGCGGGACTCACGGGCAAGAGACCCAGTACTTC. Translating gives CASSCDLTSGTHGQETQYF.